A selection of T cell receptor beta chains follows, all from one sample in a study of T-cell reconstitution after alpha-beta-depleted transplantation in children. Using its own MiXCR run on the PCR reads, TCRdb lists one record per CDR3 protein. This sample has over 550,000 distinct CDR3 sequences, with 10% found just once. Specimen: PBMCs from the stem cell graft donor, collected from the stem cell graft. These receptors were obtained from a human donor who donated a stem cell graft to a child with acute myeloid leukemia. The CDR3 runs from the conserved cysteine through the conserved F or W. The D gene is left open where the match is weak. Some rows have no size entry. The others give once, few or many, or a class for an expanded clone.

-	-	TRBV6-2/TRBV6-3	TRBJ2-7	CASGGSGPFEQYF	TGTGCCAGCGGAGGGAGTGGGCCCTTCGAGCAGTACTTC
-	many	TRBV10-3	TRBJ1-4	CAINDGATNEKLFF	TGTGCCATCAACGACGGTGCAACTAATGAAAAACTGTTTTTT
-	few	TRBV10-2	TRBJ2-5	CASSLGEGIETQYF	TGCGCCAGCAGTCTTGGAGAAGGGATAGAGACCCAGTACTTC
-	few	TRBV12-3/TRBV12-4	TRBJ2-2	CASVWSGLTGELFF	TGTGCCAGCGTATGGTCAGGGCTCACCGGGGAGCTGTTTTTT
TRBD1	many	TRBV29-1	TRBJ2-2	CSVRDRGNTGELFF	TGCAGCGTGCGGGACAGGGGGAACACCGGGGAGCTGTTTTTT
-	-	TRBV5-5	TRBJ1-2	CASSLRGPDNYGYTF	TGTGCCAGCAGCTTGAGGGGACCGGATAACTATGGCTACACCTTC
TRBD2	-	TRBV6-1	TRBJ2-1	CASSGSGTLANEQFF	TGTGCCAGCAGTGGCAGCGGGACCCTCGCTAATGAGCAGTTCTTC
-	few	TRBV10-3	TRBJ2-7	CAISESRTGTRSSYEQYF	TGTGCCATCAGTGAGTCGAGAACCGGGACAAGGAGCTCCTACGAGCAGTACTTC
TRBD2	many	TRBV5-1	TRBJ2-1	CASYPGLAVYNEQFF	TGCGCCAGCTACCCCGGACTAGCAGTTTACAATGAGCAGTTCTTC
TRBD1	-	TRBV4-3	TRBJ2-2	CASSPFGTGKAGELFF	TGCGCCAGCAGCCCCTTCGGGACAGGGAAGGCCGGGGAGCTGTTTTTT
-	many	TRBV7-9	TRBJ1-4	CASSSQGRNEKLFF	TGTGCCAGCAGTTCACAGGGCCGTAATGAAAAACTGTTTTTT
-	-	TRBV29-1	TRBJ1-5	CSVARWGGNQPQHF	TGCAGCGTGGCACGGTGGGGGGGCAATCAGCCCCAGCATTTT
-	few	TRBV29-1	TRBJ2-2	CSVVERGDTGELFF	TGCAGCGTTGTTGAGAGGGGGGACACCGGGGAGCTGTTTTTT
TRBD2	-	TRBV5-5	TRBJ2-4	CASSLLWREGLAKNIQYF	TGTGCCAGCAGCTTGCTGTGGCGGGAGGGCTTAGCCAAAAACATTCAGTACTTC
-	-	TRBV20-1	TRBJ2-2	CSASRGVNTGELFF	TGCAGTGCTAGTCGGGGAGTAAACACCGGGGAGCTGTTTTTT
TRBD1	many	TRBV9	TRBJ1-5	CASNKGDRPNQPQHF	TGTGCCAGCAACAAAGGGGACAGACCTAATCAGCCCCAGCATTTT
-	few	TRBV20-1	TRBJ2-2	CSAPGSGTLGELFF	TGCAGTGCTCCCGGGTCGGGGACCCTCGGGGAGCTGTTTTTT
-	few	TRBV20-1	TRBJ1-1	CSASLRGPTDTEAFF	TGCAGTGCTAGCCTTCGTGGGCCCACGGACACTGAAGCTTTCTTT
-	-	TRBV11-3	TRBJ1-1	CASSLDGAEAFF	TGTGCCAGCAGCCTGGACGGGGCTGAAGCTTTCTTT
TRBD1	few	TRBV12-3/TRBV12-4	TRBJ1-2	CASVYTGQYGYTF	TGTGCCAGCGTCTATACGGGACAGTATGGCTACACCTTC
-	-	TRBV30	TRBJ2-1	CAWSVRNEQFF	TGTGCCTGGAGTGTAAGGAATGAGCAGTTCTTC
TRBD1	-	TRBV6-1	TRBJ2-2	CASSAGTGNGELFF	TGTGCCAGCAGCGCCGGGACAGGGAACGGGGAGCTGTTTTTT
-	-	TRBV20-1	TRBJ1-1	CSAEGQPGAFF	TGCAGTGCTGAGGGACAACCGGGGGCTTTCTTT
-	many	TRBV18	TRBJ2-7	CASSASLGYEQYF	TGTGCCAGCTCAGCCAGTCTGGGCTACGAGCAGTACTTC
-	many	TRBV18	TRBJ1-1	CASSPGAENTEAFF	TGTGCCAGCTCACCGGGGGCAGAGAACACTGAAGCTTTCTTT
TRBD2	many	TRBV20-1	TRBJ2-7	CSARLAGVRSYEQYF	TGCAGTGCTAGACTAGCGGGAGTGCGATCCTACGAGCAGTACTTC
-	many	TRBV27	TRBJ2-7	CASSSTSAPFNGYF	TGTGCCAGCAGTTCGACATCGGCCCCCTTTAACGGGTACTTC
-	-	TRBV25-1	TRBJ2-1	CARSMWLGANEQFF	TGTGCCAGAAGTATGTGGCTTGGGGCCAATGAGCAGTTCTTC
-	once	TRBV3-1	TRBJ2-3	CASSQDRIVTQYF	TGTGCCAGCAGCCAAGATCGAATAGTTACGCAGTATTTT
TRBD1	-	TRBV4-2	TRBJ2-7	CASSQDDRVGEQYF	TGTGCCAGCAGCCAAGACGACAGGGTGGGGGAGCAGTACTTC